This is a list of T cell receptor beta chains from one sample in a study of graft-versus-host responses after intestinal transplantation. Profiling relied on immunoSEQ multiplex PCR, and the TCRdb table lists in-frame clones only, not all of them. Here the sample spans some 7,700 clones, about 82% being singletons. The input for sequencing was ileum tissue, taken about 130 days after transplant. These receptors all stem from a human patient who received an intestinal transplant, so some T cells may come from the graft donor. CDR3s include the opening cysteine and the closing phenylalanine or tryptophan. D genes are given only for firm matches. Part of the rows lack a size; the others show once, few, many or a class for expanded clones.

D gene	V gene	J gene	clone size	CDR3 protein	CDR3 DNA
TRBD1	TRBV28	TRBJ1-4	-	CASSPQTGADNEKLFF	TGTGCCAGCAGTCCCCAAACAGGGGCGGATAATGAAAAACTGTTTTTT
-	TRBV5-3	TRBJ1-6	-	CARSLAPGRNSPLHF	TGTGCCAGAAGCTTGGCACCAGGGAGGAATTCACCCCTCCACTTT
-	TRBV12-2	TRBJ2-2	once	CASRSIGTRGLPLNTGELFF	TGTGCAAGTCGCTCCATAGGGACAAGGGGACTTCCCCTGAACACCGGGGAGCTGTTTTTT
TRBD1	TRBV5-1	TRBJ1-2	-	CASSLETGNYGYTF	TGCGCCAGCAGCTTGGAGACAGGGAACTATGGCTACACCTTC
TRBD2	TRBV27	TRBJ2-1	-	CASSSSGRFGYNEQFF	TGTGCCAGCAGTTCTAGCGGGAGGTTTGGATACAATGAGCAGTTCTTC
-	TRBV29-1	TRBJ2-7	-	CSAKQGSYEQYF	TGCAGCGCCAAACAGGGAAGCTACGAGCAGTACTTC
-	TRBV18	TRBJ2-1	-	CASSLREGFYGEQFF	TGTGCCAGCTCACTCCGAGAGGGTTTTTATGGTGAGCAGTTCTTC
-	TRBV6-5	TRBJ1-5	-	CASRRTAPGQPQHF	TGTGCCAGCAGAAGGACAGCTCCGGGTCAGCCCCAGCATTTT
-	TRBV12-5	TRBJ2-7	once	CASAADHLSYEQYF	TGTGCTAGTGCCGCAGATCACTTATCCTACGAGCAGTACTTC
TRBD1	TRBV6-6	TRBJ1-4	-	CASSGRTGRFEKLFF	TGTGCCAGCAGTGGGAGGACAGGGAGATTCGAAAAACTGTTTTTT
-	TRBV27	TRBJ2-3	once	CASNEYSTSTDTQYF	TGTGCCAGCAACGAATACTCCACTAGCACAGATACGCAGTATTTT
-	TRBV10-1	TRBJ1-1	-	CASSETHRPLPAFF	TGCGCCAGCAGTGAGACCCACCGACCCCTGCCAGCTTTCTTT
-	TRBV5-1	TRBJ2-1	once	CASRPQAETSYNEQFF	TGCGCCAGCAGGCCCCAAGCGGAGACCTCCTACAATGAGCAGTTCTTC
-	TRBV7-9	TRBJ2-7	-	CAAEVLALEYF	TGTGCCGCAGAAGTTTTAGCTCTGGAGTACTTC
TRBD1	TRBV27	TRBJ1-2	-	CASSLNRGNYGYTF	TGTGCCAGCAGTTTGAACAGGGGGAACTATGGCTACACCTTC
TRBD1	TRBV7-9	TRBJ2-2	-	CASSLRTGGTGELFF	TGTGCCAGCAGCTTAAGGACAGGGGGCACCGGGGAGCTGTTTTTT